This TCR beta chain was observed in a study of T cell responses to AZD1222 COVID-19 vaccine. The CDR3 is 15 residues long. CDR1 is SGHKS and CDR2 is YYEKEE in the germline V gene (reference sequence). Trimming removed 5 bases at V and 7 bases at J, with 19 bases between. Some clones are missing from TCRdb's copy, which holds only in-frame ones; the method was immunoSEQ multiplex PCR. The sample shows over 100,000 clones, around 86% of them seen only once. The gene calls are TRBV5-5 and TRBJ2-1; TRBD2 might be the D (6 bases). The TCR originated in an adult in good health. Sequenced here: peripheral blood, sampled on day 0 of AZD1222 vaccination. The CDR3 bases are TGTGCCAGCAGTAGCATGGAGGGCCTGGTAAATGAGCAGTTCTTC. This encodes CASSSMEGLVNEQFF.